These 24 T cell receptor beta chains were all obtained from the same sample, sequenced in a study of blood T cells in healthy people across ages. The second PCR ran 7 to 11 cycles with a sample-barcoded 5' primer and J-beta primers. TCRdb recomputed calls from the 5' RACE reads with MiXCR, one row per CDR3 protein. The sample consists of approximately 800,000 distinct CDR3 sequences, approximately 53% of them appearing once. The sequencing sample was made of blood. These receptors were taken from a man older than 75 in good health.

About this clonotype itself: The germline gene is not matched at one end of the junction; a read error may be the cause. The chain combines TRBV29-1 with TRBJ2-1; the D is unclear. Germline V CDR1 and CDR2: SQVTM, ANQGSEA. CDR3 length equals 14 residues. The CDR3 protein is CSVVWYRGYDEQFF. The CDR3 DNA reads TGCAGCGTTGTATGGTACCGAGGCTACGATGAGCAGTTCTTC.

This clonotype was recorded only once. This rearrangement joins TRBV24-1 to TRBJ2-5; D gene ambiguous. V dropped 6 bases and J dropped 11 bases, with 15 bases sitting between them. Looked up from germline, CDR1 is KGHDR and CDR2 is SFDVKD. This CDR3 is built from 12 residues. For the CDR3, the DNA is TGTGCCACCAGTCAGCTTGGTCCTGAGCAGTACTTC. This encodes CATSQLGPEQYF.

This clonotype turned up a few times. A junction end diverges from the germline sequence, so it may reflect a read error. V and J are TRBV5-1 and TRBJ2-6; D possibly matches TRBD1 or TRBD2 (6 bases each). The CDR3 is 16 residues long. Germline CDR1 and CDR2: SGHRS and YFSETQ. The CDR3 here is CASSLGGNSGANVLTF. As DNA, the CDR3 is TGTGCCAGCAGCTTAGGGGGGAACTCTGGGGCCAACGTCCTGACTTTC.

In its sample, this clonotype was seen a few times. The chain uses TRBV5-1 and TRBJ2-7, with D possibly TRBD1 on 6 matching bases. The ends were cut back, 4 bases at V and 3 bases at J, with 20 bases in the middle. Germline V lookup: CDR1 SGHRS, CDR2 YFSETQ. The CDR3 has 16 amino acids. CDR3: CASSHTGQGSGYEQYF. The CDR3 DNA sequence: TGCGCCAGCAGCCACACAGGGCAGGGGTCGGGCTACGAGCAGTACTTC. Drawing the rest from reference TRBV5-1 and TRBJ2-7, the complete variable domain is KAGVTQTPRYLIKTRGQQVTLSCSPISGHRSVSWYQQTPGQGLQFLFEYFSETQRNKGNFPGRFSGRQFSNSRSEMNVSTLELGDSALYLCASSHTGQGSGYEQYFGPGTRLTVT.

This chain joins TRBV5-1 and TRBJ1-2, with 8 bases lining up with TRBD1. The V and J ends lost 2 bases and 8 bases, in that order; junction bases with no gene match: 5. The CDR3 runs to 13 residues. CDR1 SGHRS and CDR2 YFSETQ come from the germline V gene. CDR3 bases: TGCGCCAGCAGCTTCGGACAGGGCTCGGGCTACACCTTC. It codes for CASSFGQGSGYTF.

Only a few counts were recorded for this clonotype. This sequence joins TRBV10-3 and TRBJ2-5, with TRBD1 as a possible D gene (5 bases). Trimming removed 5 bases from V and 2 bases from J, with 9 bases in between. Germline loops: CDR1 ENHRY, CDR2 SYGVKD. The CDR3 has 13 amino acids. CDR3 sequence: CAISRTPQETQYF. CDR3 coding DNA: TGTGCCATCAGTAGGACACCGCAAGAGACCCAGTACTTC.

The chain carries TRBV9 and TRBJ2-7, with TRBD1 as a possible D gene (6 bases). Germline lookup yields CDR1 SGDLS and CDR2 YYNGEE. Deletions cut 4 bases from V and 2 bases from J, with 16 bases between. This CDR3 is built from 15 residues. The CDR3, as DNA: TGTGCCAGCAGCCCCCAGGGGAGCCTGGCCTACGAGCAGTACTTC. It is translated as CASSPQGSLAYEQYF.

This clonotype was counted a single time. This rearrangement joins TRBV12-3 or TRBV12-4 to TRBJ2-1; 11 bases agree with TRBD2. The CDR3 is made up of 19 amino acids. Losses at the gene ends were 6 bases for V and 0 bases for J; bases not matched to a gene: 13. The CDR3 loop reads CASRPSPSSGRSSYNEQFF. The CDR3 DNA follows: TGTGCCAGCAGGCCTTCCCCGTCTAGCGGGAGGAGCTCCTACAATGAGCAGTTCTTC.

V gene TRBV20-1 combines with J gene TRBJ2-1; either TRBD1 or TRBD2 may fit D (5 bases each). The CDR3 length is 16 residues. Trimming stripped 1 base from V and 3 bases from J, with 16 bases between. The germline CDR1 and CDR2 sequences are DFQATT and SNEGSKA (reference sequence). The CDR3 sequence is CSARVGGRGRYNEQFF. The CDR3 DNA sequence: TGCAGTGCTAGAGTGGGTGGAAGGGGACGCTACAATGAGCAGTTCTTC.

The chain has TRBV28 and TRBJ2-1, with 11 bases aligning to TRBD2. Unmatched junction bases numbered 7, after V lost 5 bases and J lost 4 bases. The CDR3 extends over 16 amino acids. Germline values: CDR1 MDHEN, CDR2 SYDVKM. CDR3 protein: CASSRASGRFYNEQFF. DNA of the CDR3: TGTGCCAGCAGTCGGGCTAGCGGGAGGTTTTACAATGAGCAGTTCTTC. Combining the CDR3 with reference TRBV28 and TRBJ2-1 gives the whole variable domain DVKVTQSSRYLVKRTGEKVFLECVQDMDHENMFWYRQDPGLGLRLIYFSYDVKMKEKGDIPEGYSVSREKKERFSLILESASTNQTSMYLCASSRASGRFYNEQFFGPGTRLTVL.

The chain uses TRBV15 and TRBJ2-1; 14 bases agree with TRBD2. The CDR3 runs 19 residues. Losses at the gene ends were 5 bases for V and 3 bases for J; bases not matched to a gene: 12. Germline lookup yields CDR1 LNHNV and CDR2 YYDKDF (reference sequence). CDR3 loop: CATSQTGTSGSLLYNEQFF. The CDR3 DNA follows: TGTGCCACCAGCCAGACCGGGACTAGCGGGAGCCTCCTCTACAATGAGCAGTTCTTC.

The rearrangement joins TRBV20-1 to TRBJ2-1; 12 nucleotides match TRBD2. V dropped 8 bases and J dropped 7; count of bases not matched to a gene: 6. This CDR3 comprises 13 residues. Germline V gene lookup returns CDR1 DFQATT and CDR2 SNEGSKA (reference sequence). CDR3 residues: CSPGLAGINEQFF. The DNA for the CDR3 is TGCAGTCCAGGACTAGCGGGAATAAATGAGCAGTTCTTC.

This clonotype was observed a handful of times. The genes are TRBV20-1 and TRBJ1-6; TRBD1 agrees at 9 bases. Germline CDR1 reads DFQATT; CDR2 reads SNEGSKA (reference sequence). The CDR3 loop spans 19 amino acids. The CDR3, as DNA: TGCACCCCGGCCGGGACAGGGTCTATGGGGAGCTCCTATAATTCACCCCTCCACTTT. This codes for CTPAGTGSMGSSYNSPLHF.

The chain recombines TRBV2 with TRBJ1-4; D remains unclear. Trimming shortened V by 10 bases and J by 7 bases, and 16 bases separated the two germline ends. This CDR3 has 13 residues. Germline values: CDR1 SNHLY, CDR2 FYNNEI. The CDR3 sequence: CAIIRVVGEKLFF. The CDR3 coding sequence is TGTGCCATCATACGGGTCGTAGGTGAAAAACTGTTTTTT.

This clonotype turned up a few times. The rearrangement uses TRBV27 and TRBJ2-7; TRBD1 matches at 9 bases. The ends lost 5 bases at V and 4 bases at J; junction bases unmatched: 6. Germline V gene sequence: CDR1 MNHEY, CDR2 SMNVEV (reference sequence). This CDR3 contains 14 residues. The CDR3 nucleotides read TGTGCCAGCAGTCAGGGACAGGGCTATTACGAGCAGTACTTC. Residues: CASSQGQGYYEQYF.

The chain uses TRBV18 and TRBJ2-1; D may be TRBD1 (5 bases). This CDR3 spans 15 amino acids. V was clipped by 4 bases and J by 6 bases, with 16 bases between them. CDR1 is KGHSH and CDR2 is LQKENI in the germline V gene. The CDR3 protein is CASSLLGAGINEQFF. The CDR3 DNA is TGTGCCAGCTCACTTCTAGGGGCAGGCATCAATGAGCAGTTCTTC.

This clonotype has only a few counts. The V and J genes are TRBV6-5 and TRBJ2-7; 7 bases agree with TRBD2. Looked up from germline, CDR1 is MNHEY and CDR2 is SVGAGI. V lost 6 bases, J lost 3 bases, and 8 bases stayed unmatched. The CDR3 extends over 14 amino acids. This CDR3 reads CASSRASGFYEQYF. The CDR3, as DNA: TGTGCCAGCAGCCGGGCTAGCGGTTTCTACGAGCAGTACTTC.

The rearrangement uses TRBV7-9 and TRBJ1-2; D remains ambiguous. The CDR3 has 14 amino acids. The germline CDR1 and CDR2 sequences are SEHNR and FQNEAQ (reference sequence). V lost 5 bases and J lost 4, with 14 bases in between. In DNA form, the CDR3 reads TGTGCCAGCAGCCCCCCGGGCAGTCCCTATGGCTACACCTTC. Protein: CASSPPGSPYGYTF. Using reference TRBV7-9 and TRBJ1-2 for the parts outside the CDR3, the full variable domain is DTGVSQNPRHKITKRGQNVTFRCDPISEHNRLYWYRQTLGQGPEFLTYFQNEAQLEKSRLLSDRFSAERPKGSFSTLEIQRTEQGDSAMYLCASSPPGSPYGYTFGSGTRLTVV.

The chain combines TRBV12-3 or TRBV12-4 with TRBJ2-7; 8 bases fit TRBD1. The V segment lost 2 bases and the J segment 2 bases; nucleotides outside the gene matches: 5. The CDR3 consists of 15 residues. The CDR3 is CASSLPGQAPYEQYF. CDR3 sequence (DNA): TGTGCCAGCAGTTTACCGGGACAGGCCCCCTACGAGCAGTACTTC.

This sequence joins TRBV27 and TRBJ2-3, with 9 bases lining up with TRBD2. The CDR3 is 15 amino acids. Germline V gene data show CDR1 as MNHEY and CDR2 as SMNVEV (reference sequence). V gave up 8 bases and J gave up 6 bases; unmatched junction bases: 12. The chain's CDR3 is CASGIAGALTDTQYF. The CDR3 region has the DNA TGTGCCAGCGGCATAGCGGGAGCTTTGACGGATACGCAGTATTTT.

The chain combines TRBV6-5 with TRBJ1-5, with unresolved D. Germline CDR1 and CDR2: MNHEY and SVGAGI. This CDR3 has 14 residues. V lost 6 bases, J lost 2 bases, and 11 bases lay in between. The CDR3 region has the DNA TGTGCCAGCAGCCCTGGGAGGGGCAATCAGCCCCAGCATTTT. Translation gives CASSPGRGNQPQHF.

In its sample, this clonotype was seen a few times. The V gene is TRBV7-2, the J gene TRBJ2-3, with D tentatively TRBD2 (5 bases). Germline CDR1 and CDR2: SGHTA and FQGNSA. The CDR3 runs to 14 residues. Trimming removed 5 bases from V and 14 bases from J, with 23 bases in between. This CDR3 is CASSPGGGLRYAYF. Here the CDR3 DNA reads TGTGCCAGCAGCCCAGGTGGCGGGTTACGATACGCGTATTTT.

A few counts support this clonotype. The rearrangement links TRBV28 to TRBJ2-4; D tentatively reads TRBD1 or TRBD2 (5 bases each). With 6 bases removed from V and 1 base from J, the gap between germline ends came to 16 bases. The CDR3 covers 16 residues. Looked up from germline, CDR1 is MDHEN and CDR2 is SYDVKM. CDR3 residues: CASSRGDSLAKNIQYF. CDR3 DNA sequence: TGTGCCAGCAGCCGAGGGGATAGCCTGGCCAAAAACATTCAGTACTTC.

This rearrangement joins TRBV2 to TRBJ1-5; maybe TRBD1 (5 bases). The CDR3 contains 15 residues. Trimming removed 6 bases from V and 9 bases from J, with 21 bases in between. Germline V lookup: CDR1 SNHLY, CDR2 FYNNEI. The CDR3 region is CASSLSGTPPGPQHF. The DNA of the CDR3 is TGTGCCAGCAGCTTGTCCGGGACGCCCCCGGGGCCCCAGCATTTT.